The rows below give T cell receptor beta chains drawn from one sample of a study of shared clonotypes between healthy human individuals. Data came from immunoSEQ multiplex PCR; TCRdb stores just in-frame clones and leaves some out. The sample consists of millions of clones, 90% to 95% of them appearing once. Input material: naive CD4+ T cells sorted from blood. Receptor source: a man younger than 35 in good health. CDR3s include the opening cysteine and the closing phenylalanine or tryptophan. The D gene is left open where the match is weak. Rows may omit the clone size; those that give it use once, few, many or a size class.

D gene	J gene	clone size	V gene	CDR3 DNA	CDR3 protein
.	TRBJ2-7	.	TRBV30	TGTGCCTGGAGAAATCCGGCAGGGTTAGGGTACGAGCAGTACTTC	CAWRNPAGLGYEQYF
TRBD1	TRBJ1-5	once	TRBV5-1	TGCGCCAGCAGCGCGGGACAGGGGAATCAGCCCCAGCATTTT	CASSAGQGNQPQHF
TRBD1	TRBJ2-1	.	TRBV4-3	TGCGCCAGCAGCCAAATCCGGGACAGGGGCAATGAGCAGTTCTTC	CASSQIRDRGNEQFF
.	TRBJ1-2	.	TRBV7-2	TGTGCCAGCAGCTTATCAGTACAGGGCAGGAATGGCTACACCTTC	CASSLSVQGRNGYTF
.	TRBJ1-1	.	TRBV28	TGTGCCAGTCGGCGGACAGCTCTGAACACTGAAGCTTTCTTT	CASRRTALNTEAFF
.	TRBJ2-3	.	TRBV28	TGTGCCAGCATAGGAAAGTTCTTCACAGATACGCAGTATTTT	CASIGKFFTDTQYF
TRBD2	TRBJ2-3	.	TRBV7-2	TGTGCCAGCAGGCTAGCGGGAGGGTTGATTACGCAGTATTTT	CASRLAGGLITQYF
TRBD1	TRBJ2-2	.	TRBV2	TGTGCCAGCAAGGGGGCAGGGAGGAACACCGGGGAGCTGTTTTTT	CASKGAGRNTGELFF
.	TRBJ1-4	.	TRBV2	TGTGCCAGCAGTGCGACACTATCTAATGAAAAACTGTTTTTT	CASSATLSNEKLFF
TRBD1	TRBJ2-3	.	TRBV7-2	TGTGCCAGCAGCGGCAGGACAGGGGGCACAGATACGCAGTATTTT	CASSGRTGGTDTQYF
.	TRBJ1-1	.	TRBV6-5	TGTGCCAGCAGAGACCCCCGGGCTCCGGGGACTGAAGCTTTCTTT	CASRDPRAPGTEAFF
.	TRBJ2-3	.	TRBV30	TGTGCCTGGAGTACCCGGAGGGGGAGCACAGATACGCAGTATTTT	CAWSTRRGSTDTQYF
TRBD1	TRBJ2-7	.	TRBV10-3	TGTGCCATCAGAGGGCAGGGGGATAGCTACGAGCAGTACTTC	CAIRGQGDSYEQYF
.	TRBJ2-5	.	TRBV10-3	TGTGCCATCAGTGAAACTTCCCAAGAGACCCAGTACTTC	CAISETSQETQYF
.	TRBJ2-2	.	TRBV5-4	TGTGCCAGCAGCCGGGGTAGGGAATGGACCGGGGAGCTGTTTTTT	CASSRGREWTGELFF
TRBD2	TRBJ2-5	.	TRBV29-1	TGCAGCGTTGAACGGCTAGCGGGGGAGTCACTAGGGACCCAGTACTTC	CSVERLAGESLGTQYF
.	TRBJ2-3	.	TRBV5-8	TGTGCCAGCAGCTTGGCAAGGCTAGTCCGGACAGATACGCAGTATTTT	CASSLARLVRTDTQYF
TRBD1	TRBJ2-3	.	TRBV4-1	TGCGCCAGCAGCCAAAGACAGGGGTTTGGAGGCACAGATACGCAGTATTTT	CASSQRQGFGGTDTQYF
TRBD2	TRBJ2-3	once	TRBV6-6	TGTGCCAGCATTTCGTCACTAGCGGACTCTTCAGATACGCAGTATTTT	CASISSLADSSDTQYF
.	TRBJ1-3	.	TRBV7-9	TGTGCCAGCAGCTTATCCGACAGCCTAAACACCATATATTTT	CASSLSDSLNTIYF
.	TRBJ2-5	.	TRBV6-5	TGTGCCAGCACCAAAGGACGGGGAAAAGAGACCCAGTACTTC	CASTKGRGKETQYF
.	TRBJ1-1	.	TRBV10-2	TGCGCCAGCAGTGACCGGAGGGTGCGGACTGAAGCTTTCTTT	CASSDRRVRTEAFF
TRBD1	TRBJ2-7	.	TRBV27	TGTGCCAGCAGCATGACAGGGGCGGCCTACGAGCAGTACTTC	CASSMTGAAYEQYF
.	TRBJ2-7	.	TRBV5-1	TGCGCCAGCAGCTCGACAGGAATCTACGAGCAGTACTTC	CASSSTGIYEQYF
.	TRBJ2-1	once	TRBV19	TGTGCCAGTAGCCTGTCCCGTGGAGGCAATGAGCAGTTCTTC	CASSLSRGGNEQFF
.	TRBJ2-5	.	TRBV4-3	TGCGCCAGCAGCCGAGGAAGGGACGGGGGCGAGACCCAGTACTTC	CASSRGRDGGETQYF
TRBD2	TRBJ2-1	.	TRBV4-1	TGCGCCAGCAGCCCCGAATCGAGCGGGAGTTTTCATGAGCAGTTCTTC	CASSPESSGSFHEQFF
.	TRBJ2-5	.	TRBV1	TGCACCAGCAGCCACCCGGACCAACAGAAGACCCAGTACTTC	CTSSHPDQQKTQYF
.	TRBJ1-5	.	TRBV6-6	TGTGCCAGCAGTTACTATCCGGACAGTAGCAATCAGCCCCAGCATTTT	CASSYYPDSSNQPQHF
.	TRBJ2-3	.	TRBV4-3	TGCGCCAGCAGCTCAGTTTCCACAGATACGCAGTATTTT	CASSSVSTDTQYF
.	TRBJ2-2	.	TRBV9	TGTGCCAGCGGGACCGACGGGGAGCTGTTTTTT	CASGTDGELFF
.	TRBJ2-7	.	TRBV6-6	TGTGCCAGCAGTACGGAAGGGGGATCCTACGAGCAGTACTTC	CASSTEGGSYEQYF
.	TRBJ1-2	.	TRBV4-2	TGTGCCAGCAGCCAAGAGCTACAGGGAGGATCCACCTTC	CASSQELQGGSTF